Each of the 30 T cell receptor beta chains below was sequenced from the same sample in a study of blood T cell repertoires in COVID-19. Clones were read by immunoSEQ multiplex PCR, and TCRdb kept only the in-frame ones, dropping some. Found here are about 170,000 clones, less than 85% of them singletons; the top ten hold about 3%. The sequenced sample consisted of peripheral blood. Receptors originate from a woman older than 75 with acute or convalescent COVID-19.

This rearrangement joins TRBV7-2 to TRBJ2-3, with 7 bases fitting TRBD1. The CDR3 is made up of 15 amino acids. The germline CDR1 and CDR2 sequences are SGHTA and FQGNSA. Trimming at V came to 6 bases and at J to 4 bases, leaving 10 bases not matched to a gene. CDR3 sequence reads: CASSKDRVFADTQYF. Here the CDR3 DNA reads TGTGCCAGCAGTAAAGACAGGGTGTTTGCAGATACGCAGTATTTT.

In DNA, the CDR3 is TGTGCCAGCAGCTTAGTAGTAGCAAGCTATGGCTACACCTTC. Protein: CASSLVVASYGYTF. The rearrangement uses TRBV7-8 and TRBJ1-2; no reliable D call. V was shortened by 1 base and J by 4 bases, with 10 bases between the two germline ends. CDR3 length: 14 residues. CDR1 is SGHVS and CDR2 is FQNEAQ in the germline V gene.

The CDR3 DNA is TGTGCCAGCAGTGACTCGTCGGGACTAGTCGTTAATGAGCAGTTCTTC. Its protein product is CASSDSSGLVVNEQFF. V gene TRBV6-4 combines with J gene TRBJ2-1, with 8 bases lining up with TRBD2. There are 16 residues in the CDR3. Trimming removed 0 bases from V and 7 bases from J; junction bases left unmatched: 8. Germline loops: CDR1 MRHNA, CDR2 SNTAGT.

This chain uses TRBV2 with TRBJ2-7; D call uncertain. The CDR3 consists of 13 residues. The V end lost 7 bases, the J end lost 0 bases, and 10 bases lay between the germline ends. Germline V gives CDR1 SNHLY, CDR2 FYNNEI. Here the CDR3 reads CASKDSSSYEQYF. The CDR3 coding sequence is TGTGCCAGCAAGGATAGCAGCTCCTACGAGCAGTACTTC.

This clone has a single count. The chain employs TRBV4-2 and TRBJ1-1; unclear D gene. This CDR3 has 13 residues. V was cut by 2 bases and J by 1 base, with 5 bases left in between. Germline V gives CDR1 LGHNA, CDR2 YNFKEQ. The CDR3: CASSQTGNTEAFF. The CDR3 nucleotides read TGTGCCAGCAGCCAAACGGGGAACACTGAAGCTTTCTTT.

V gene TRBV3-1 (or the pseudogene TRBV3-2) combines with J gene TRBJ1-2; TRBD1 matches 7 bases. The CDR3 has 13 residues. Per the germline V gene, CDR1 is LGHDT and CDR2 is YNNKEL (reference sequence). Germline trimming cut 4 bases from V and 4 bases from J; bases unmatched to any gene: 3. CDR3 coding DNA: TGTGCCAGCAGCCGGGGGACAGCCTATGGCTACACCTTC. Protein: CASSRGTAYGYTF.

The V call is TRBV29-1, the J call TRBJ2-5; 9 nucleotides line up with TRBD1. Trimming at V came to 3 bases and at J to 1 base, leaving 3 bases not matched to a gene. The germline CDR1 and CDR2 sequences are SQVTM and ANQGSEA. The CDR3 has 14 residues. CDR3 amino acids: CSVDPTGGQETQYF. CDR3 nucleotides: TGCAGCGTTGACCCGACAGGGGGCCAAGAGACCCAGTACTTC.

The chain joins TRBV6-1 to TRBJ1-2; D gene ambiguous. The germline V gene encodes CDR1 MNHNS and CDR2 SASEGT. Trimming removed 3 bases from V and 1 base from J, with 12 bases in between. The length of the CDR3 is 15 residues. DNA for the CDR3: TGTGCCAGCAGTGACCTGGACGGGATTAACTATGGCTACACCTTC. Translation gives CASSDLDGINYGYTF.

The V and J genes are TRBV7-9 and TRBJ2-1, with 11 nucleotides matching TRBD2. There are 17 residues in the CDR3. Germline lookup yields CDR1 SEHNR and CDR2 FQNEAQ (reference sequence). Losses at the gene ends were 11 bases for V and 1 base for J; bases not matched to a gene: 13. CDR3 nucleotides: TGTGCCGGAGAGAAAGTTAGCGGGAGGGGTTCCTACAATGAGCAGTTCTTC. Amino acid sequence: CAGEKVSGRGSYNEQFF. Variable domain in full (rest from reference TRBV7-9 and TRBJ2-1): DTGVSQNPRHKITKRGQNVTFRCDPISEHNRLYWYRQTLGQGPEFLTYFQNEAQLEKSRLLSDRFSAERPKGSFSTLEIQRTEQGDSAMYLCAGEKVSGRGSYNEQFFGPGTRLTVL.

The rearrangement links TRBV11-3 to TRBJ2-5, with D tentatively TRBD2 (6 bases). Germline V gives CDR1 SGHNT, CDR2 YENEEA. V lost 5 bases to trimming and J lost 4 bases, with 17 bases between them. CDR3 length equals 15 residues. CDR3 in DNA: TGTGCCAGCAGCCCCCGAGCGACTAGTAGAGAGACCCAGTACTTC. It is translated as CASSPRATSRETQYF.

The V gene is TRBV5-1, the J gene TRBJ1-6; D is perhaps TRBD1 (6 bases). With 0 bases removed from V and 0 bases from J, the gap between germline ends came to 10 bases. Germline V gives CDR1 SGHRS, CDR2 YFSETQ. The CDR3 extends over 17 amino acids. DNA for the CDR3: TGCGCCAGCAGCTTGGATCCAGGGGACTCCTATAATTCACCCCTCCACTTT. The encoded protein is CASSLDPGDSYNSPLHF.

The chain recombines TRBV5-1 with TRBJ2-1; D is possibly TRBD2 (5 bases). V was trimmed by 6 bases and J by 0 bases, leaving 16 bases between them. Germline CDR1 is SGHRS and CDR2 is YFSETQ. The CDR3 has 16 residues. CDR3 nucleotide sequence: TGCGCCAGCATGAGTTCCGGGGAAAGCTCCTACAATGAGCAGTTCTTC. This sequence encodes CASMSSGESSYNEQFF.

The chain combines TRBV5-4 with TRBJ2-3; 11 nucleotides line up with TRBD2. Germline CDR1 reads SGHNT; CDR2 reads YYREEE (reference sequence). CDR3 length: 16 amino acids. The J segment lost 1 base and the V segment lost 2 bases, leaving 3 bases of the junction unmatched. The CDR3 is CASSLKLAGGTDTQYF. In DNA form, the CDR3 reads TGTGCCAGCAGCTTAAAACTAGCGGGAGGCACAGATACGCAGTATTTT.

The CDR3 DNA sequence: TGTGCCAGCAGTTACGACAGACGTTCGGACACTGAAGCTTTCTTT. Its protein is CASSYDRRSDTEAFF. V usage is TRBV6-5 and J usage is TRBJ1-1, with D tentatively TRBD1 (5 bases). The germline V gene encodes CDR1 MNHEY and CDR2 SVGAGI. V lost 2 bases to trimming and J lost 3 bases, with 13 bases between them. The CDR3 is made up of 15 amino acids.

This clone has more than one count but fewer than ten. The DNA of the CDR3 is TGTGCCAGCAGCTCAGGGGTAGGACAGGGGTTCGGGGAGCTGTTTTTT. It codes for CASSSGVGQGFGELFF. The gene calls are TRBV2 and TRBJ2-2; 9 positions match TRBD1. Germline CDR1 reads SNHLY; CDR2 reads FYNNEI. With 6 bases clipped from V and 7 bases from J, the junction kept 12 bases outside the gene matches. The CDR3 totals 16 residues.

V gene TRBV4-1 combines with J gene TRBJ2-5; a weak D match, TRBD2 (5 bases). The ends were cut back, 1 base at V and 1 base at J, with 7 bases in the middle. This CDR3 has 14 amino acids. Germline lookup yields CDR1 MGHRA and CDR2 YSYEKL. CDR3 DNA sequence: TGCGCCAGCAGCCAAGGAGCGGCCCAAGAGACCCAGTACTTC. This gives the protein CASSQGAAQETQYF.

The chain joins TRBV5-8 to TRBJ2-1; 8 bases map to TRBD1. This CDR3 has 15 residues. The V segment lost 4 bases and the J segment 5 bases; nucleotides outside the gene matches: 8. The germline CDR1 and CDR2 sequences are SGHTS and YDEGEE. The CDR3 nucleotides read TGTGCCAGCAGCCCTATGGGACAGGTGGACAATGAGCAGTTCTTC. Translated, it gives CASSPMGQVDNEQFF.

The chain employs TRBV4-3 and TRBJ1-3; no definite D call. Trimming removed 0 bases at V and 3 bases at J, with 12 bases between. CDR1 is LGHNA and CDR2 is YSLEER in the germline V gene. The CDR3 loop spans 16 amino acids. For the CDR3, the DNA is TGCGCCAGCAGCCAAGATAGCGTCAGGAGTGGAAACACCATATATTTT. It encodes CASSQDSVRSGNTIYF.

This chain joins TRBV7-2 and TRBJ1-2; D perhaps matches TRBD1 (5 bases). With 3 bases removed from V and 3 bases from J, the gap between germline ends came to 11 bases. The V gene's germline CDR1 is SGHTA and CDR2 FQGNSA. The CDR3 runs to 14 residues. The CDR3 nucleotides read TGTGCCAGCAGCTTCTTTCAGACAGACTATGGCTACACCTTC. Translated, it gives CASSFFQTDYGYTF. Together with reference TRBV7-2 and TRBJ1-2, the CDR3 gives the full variable domain: GAGVSQSPSNKVTEKGKDVELRCDPISGHTALYWYRQSLGQGLEFLIYFQGNSAPDKSGLPSDRFSAERTGGSVSTLTIQRTQQEDSAVYLCASSFFQTDYGYTFGSGTRLTVV.

The chain recombines TRBV6-5 with TRBJ1-2; D might be TRBD1 (6 bases). Germline CDR1 reads MNHEY; CDR2 reads SVGAGI. This CDR3 is built from 16 residues. V was clipped by 1 base and J by 0 bases, with 12 bases between them. CDR3 in DNA: TGTGCCAGCAGTTACTATACAGGGAAGGCTAACTATGGCTACACCTTC. Its translation is CASSYYTGKANYGYTF.

The rearrangement joins TRBV19 to TRBJ2-3; TRBD2 might be the D (6 bases). Trimming pared 9 bases from V and 2 bases from J, leaving 21 bases between. Germline V gives CDR1 LNHDA, CDR2 SQIVND (reference sequence). This CDR3 contains 16 residues. CDR3 sequence reads: CARIGWRARATDTQYF. CDR3 sequence (DNA): TGTGCCAGGATCGGGTGGAGGGCCAGGGCCACAGATACGCAGTATTTT.

The sample holds a few counts of this clone. The genes are TRBV9 and TRBJ2-7; 7 nucleotides agree with TRBD2. Germline assignment: CDR1 SGDLS and CDR2 YYNGEE. J gave up 5 bases and V 4 bases, and 12 bases lay outside the gene matches. This CDR3 has 15 amino acids. The chain's CDR3 is CASSPREGGTHEQYF. The CDR3 DNA reads as TGTGCCAGCAGCCCCAGGGAGGGTGGGACCCACGAGCAGTACTTC.

The chain uses TRBV29-1 and TRBJ2-1; TRBD2 matches at 9 bases. The CDR3 is 17 residues long. The J segment lost 0 bases and the V segment lost 6 bases, leaving 12 bases of the junction unmatched. Germline loops: CDR1 SQVTM, CDR2 ANQGSEA. CDR3 residues: CSVEGVSGSASYNEQFF. The CDR3 region has the DNA TGCAGCGTCGAGGGGGTTAGCGGGAGCGCCTCCTACAATGAGCAGTTCTTC.

This chain uses TRBV5-4 with TRBJ2-5; D is possibly TRBD1 (6 bases). The CDR3 contains 16 residues. Germline V lookup: CDR1 SGHNT, CDR2 YYREEE (reference sequence). V shed 4 bases and J shed 5 bases, with 21 bases lying between them. CDR3 sequence (DNA): TGTGCCAGCAGCCCACCAGGGGCCTCTTTGTTGGAGACCCAGTACTTC. It translates to CASSPPGASLLETQYF.

This chain joins TRBV4-2 and TRBJ1-3; the D is unclear. Deletions cut 0 bases from V and 0 bases from J, with 12 bases between. There are 17 residues in the CDR3. CDR1 LGHNA and CDR2 YNFKEQ come from the germline V gene. DNA for the CDR3: TGTGCCAGCAGCCAAGATAGAGGGAGAAGCTCTGGAAACACCATATATTTT. Protein product: CASSQDRGRSSGNTIYF.

The chain combines TRBV5-4 with TRBJ2-1; 11 nucleotides match TRBD2. The CDR3 extends over 16 amino acids. Unmatched junction bases numbered 3, after V lost 4 bases and J lost 0 bases. Per the germline V gene, CDR1 is SGHNT and CDR2 is YYREEE (reference sequence). In DNA form, the CDR3 reads TGTGCCAGCAGCGGGACTAGCGGAAGCTCCTACAATGAGCAGTTCTTC. Translation gives CASSGTSGSSYNEQFF.

The table lists this clone with a few counts. DNA for the CDR3: TGTGCCAGCAAGAGTCAAGCAGATACGCAGTATTTT. This translates into CASKSQADTQYF. This chain joins TRBV27 and TRBJ2-3; D not resolved. Trimming took off 7 bases at V and 4 bases at J, with 9 bases between the two ends. Germline values: CDR1 MNHEY, CDR2 SMNVEV (reference sequence). CDR3 length equals 12 residues.

This clone has only a few counts. The chain uses TRBV5-4 and TRBJ2-3; no clear D. Germline V gene lookup returns CDR1 SGHNT and CDR2 YYREEE (reference sequence). CDR3 length: 14 residues. V dropped 0 bases and J dropped 0 bases, with 5 bases sitting between them. CDR3 residues: CASSLVSSTDTQYF. Written as DNA, the CDR3 is TGTGCCAGCAGCTTGGTTAGCAGCACAGATACGCAGTATTTT. Full variable domain (missing parts from reference TRBV5-4 and TRBJ2-3): ETGVTQSPTHLIKTRGQQVTLRCSSQSGHNTVSWYQQALGQGPQFIFQYYREEENGRGNFPPRFSGLQFPNYSSELNVNALELDDSALYLCASSLVSSTDTQYFGPGTRLTVL.

The V and J genes are TRBV19 and TRBJ2-1; D is uncertain. Trimming took off 2 bases at V and 6 bases at J, with 5 bases between the two ends. This CDR3 has 12 residues. Per germline, CDR1 LNHDA and CDR2 SQIVND (reference sequence). CDR3 sequence: CASSIPLNEQFF. DNA for the CDR3: TGTGCCAGTAGTATACCCCTCAATGAGCAGTTCTTC.

As for this clone: Other nucleotide sequences in the sample specify the same CDR3. V gene TRBV30 combines with J gene TRBJ1-5; TRBD1 is a possible D gene (5 bases). CDR1 is GTSNPN and CDR2 is SVGIG in the germline V gene (reference sequence). The CDR3 is 13 amino acids. The germline V and J ends were trimmed by 3 bases and 4 bases, with 10 bases remaining between them. This CDR3 is CAWSPDTNQPQHF. The CDR3 coding sequence is TGTGCCTGGAGCCCGGACACAAATCAGCCCCAGCATTTT.